Listed below are T cell receptor beta chains from one sample, sequenced in a study of blood T cells in healthy people across ages. TCRdb used MiXCR to reprocess the 5' RACE reads, holding one entry per CDR3 protein. The table has 780,000 or so distinct CDR3 sequences, about 55% seen once. The sequencing input was blood. All receptors derive from a man older than 75 in good health. Each CDR3 is given with its conserved first and last residue. The D gene is left open where the match is weak. The size field is filled for only some rows; it gives once, few, many or a size class.

D: -; V: TRBV5-4; J: TRBJ1-2; size: once; CDR3: CASTDGIRPGVGDGYTF; DNA: TGTGCCAGCACCGACGGGATAAGGCCCGGGGTTGGCGATGGCTACACCTTC
D: -; V: TRBV30; J: TRBJ2-7; size: -; CDR3: CAWSRSHEQYF; DNA: TGTGCCTGGAGTCGGTCGCACGAGCAGTACTTC
D: -; V: TRBV6-5; J: TRBJ1-2; size: few; CDR3: CASSYSIRGARGYTF; DNA: TGTGCCAGCAGTTACTCGATTCGGGGGGCTCGTGGCTACACCTTC
D: -; V: TRBV21-1; J: TRBJ2-2; size: -; CDR3: CASSRLAGNTGEPFF; DNA: TGTGCCAGCAGCCGACTAGCGGGAAACACCGGGGAGCCGTTTTTT
D: -; V: TRBV5-6; J: TRBJ2-3; size: -; CDR3: CASSPAGSDTQYF; DNA: TGTGCCAGCAGCCCGGCCGGTTCGGATACGCAGTATTTT
D: -; V: TRBV10-3; J: TRBJ2-1; size: many; CDR3: CAISESTRENEQFF; DNA: TGTGCCATCAGTGAGTCGACCAGGGAGAATGAGCAGTTCTTC
D: -; V: TRBV20-1; J: TRBJ2-7; size: -; CDR3: CSATDPGHGSYEQYF; DNA: TGCAGTGCTACCGACCCGGGACACGGGTCCTACGAGCAGTACTTC
D: TRBD2; V: TRBV7-9; J: TRBJ2-6; size: few; CDR3: CASSPSGGTGANVLTF; DNA: TGTGCCAGCAGCCCGTCGGGAGGGACTGGGGCCAACGTCCTGACTTTC
D: TRBD2; V: TRBV7-2; J: TRBJ2-3; size: few; CDR3: CASSPVSGSQLDTQYF; DNA: TGTGCCAGCAGCCCAGTTAGCGGGAGTCAATTAGATACGCAGTATTTT
D: -; V: TRBV5-1; J: TRBJ2-5; size: -; CDR3: CASSDDWETQYF; DNA: TGCGCCAGCAGCGATGACTGGGAGACCCAGTACTTC
D: TRBD1; V: TRBV27; J: TRBJ1-5; size: few; CDR3: CASSPTGTSQPQHF; DNA: TGTGCCAGCAGTCCGACAGGGACCAGTCAGCCCCAGCATTTT
D: -; V: TRBV30; J: TRBJ2-1; size: -; CDR3: CAWSVNRYSEQFF; DNA: TGTGCCTGGAGTGTAAATCGGTACAGTGAGCAGTTCTTC
D: -; V: TRBV7-2; J: TRBJ1-2; size: -; CDR3: CASSLEAGRGYTF; DNA: TGTGCCAGCAGCTTAGAGGCAGGGCGGGGCTACACCTTC
D: -; V: TRBV5-1; J: TRBJ2-7; size: -; CDR3: CASSLDTGPYEQYF; DNA: TGCGCCAGCAGCTTGGATACGGGGCCCTACGAGCAGTACTTC
D: -; V: TRBV4-1; J: TRBJ2-7; size: -; CDR3: CASSLGAATSYEQYF; DNA: TGCGCCAGCAGCCTCGGTGCGGCCACCTCCTACGAGCAGTACTTC
D: -; V: TRBV6-6; J: TRBJ2-3; size: -; CDR3: CVSSYASPTDTQYF; DNA: TGTGTCAGCAGTTACGCTAGCCCGACAGATACGCAGTATTTT
D: TRBD2; V: TRBV7-6; J: TRBJ2-7; size: -; CDR3: CASRNRGGSSYEQYF; DNA: TGTGCCAGCAGGAATAGGGGCGGGAGCTCCTACGAGCAGTACTTC
D: TRBD2; V: TRBV12-3/TRBV12-4; J: TRBJ2-7; size: -; CDR3: CASSLLLMGGYEQYF; DNA: TGTGCCAGCAGTTTACTCCTCATGGGGGGGTACGAGCAGTACTTC
D: TRBD1; V: TRBV20-1; J: TRBJ1-2; size: once; CDR3: CSGVTGQGYGYTF; DNA: TGCAGTGGGGTAACGGGACAGGGTTATGGCTACACCTTC
D: TRBD1; V: TRBV5-1; J: TRBJ2-1; size: -; CDR3: CASSGQGASSYDEQFF; DNA: TGCGCCAGCAGCGGACAGGGGGCGAGCTCCTACGATGAGCAGTTCTTC
D: TRBD1; V: TRBV6-4; J: TRBJ2-5; size: few; CDR3: CASSATGDTRAQYF; DNA: TGTGCCAGCAGTGCGACAGGGGACACGAGGGCCCAGTACTTC
D: -; V: TRBV4-1; J: TRBJ1-1; size: -; CDR3: CASSHAGLTTEAFF; DNA: TGCGCCAGCAGCCATGCCGGGCTTACCACTGAAGCTTTCTTT
D: -; V: TRBV5-1; J: TRBJ2-1; size: many; CDR3: CASSLDNEQFF; DNA: TGTGCCAGCAGCTTGGACAATGAGCAGTTCTTC
D: TRBD2; V: TRBV20-1; J: TRBJ2-7; size: -; CDR3: CSAVRGEGPYEQYF; DNA: TGCAGTGCCGTTCGCGGGGAGGGCCCCTACGAGCAGTACTTC
D: TRBD2; V: TRBV29-1; J: TRBJ2-7; size: -; CDR3: CSVAAGRDYNEQYF; DNA: TGCAGCGTTGCGGCAGGGAGGGACTACAATGAGCAGTACTTC
D: -; V: TRBV10-3; J: TRBJ2-1; size: few; CDR3: CAIRAVMQDNEQFF; DNA: TGTGCCATCAGGGCCGTGATGCAGGACAATGAGCAGTTCTTC
D: -; V: TRBV7-2; J: TRBJ2-7; size: few; CDR3: CASSKRTNDYEQYF; DNA: TGTGCCAGCAGCAAACGGACTAACGACTACGAGCAGTACTTC
D: -; V: TRBV13; J: TRBJ2-6; size: -; CDR3: CASSPSPAGANVLTF; DNA: TGTGCCAGCAGCCCCAGCCCAGCTGGGGCCAACGTCCTGACTTTC
D: -; V: TRBV7-2; J: TRBJ2-3; size: -; CDR3: CASSLPGSPDTQYF; DNA: TGTGCCAGCAGCTTGCCGGGGAGCCCGGATACGCAGTATTTT
D: TRBD2; V: TRBV10-3; J: TRBJ2-7; size: -; CDR3: CAISPGTSGTYEQYF; DNA: TGTGCCATCAGCCCCGGGACTAGCGGGACCTACGAGCAGTACTTC
D: -; V: TRBV24-1; J: TRBJ2-5; size: once; CDR3: CATSDPQGSSETQYF; DNA: TGTGCCACCAGTGATCCTCAGGGGAGTTCGGAGACCCAGTACTTC
D: TRBD1; V: TRBV7-2; J: TRBJ2-5; size: few; CDR3: CASRPRQGALETQYF; DNA: TGTGCCAGCAGGCCACGCCAGGGGGCGCTTGAGACCCAGTACTTC
D: TRBD2; V: TRBV6-6; J: TRBJ2-1; size: once; CDR3: CASSYRLAGDNEQFF; DNA: TGTGCCAGCAGTTACCGGCTAGCGGGAGACAATGAGCAGTTCTTC
D: -; V: TRBV2; J: TRBJ1-6; size: few; CDR3: CASAGGFSYNSPLHF; DNA: TGTGCCAGCGCGGGCGGTTTCTCCTATAATTCACCCCTCCACTTT
D: -; V: TRBV5-1; J: TRBJ2-7; size: -; CDR3: CASSRRPDTYEQYF; DNA: TGCGCCAGCAGCCGGCGACCGGACACCTACGAGCAGTACTTC
D: -; V: TRBV7-8; J: TRBJ2-4; size: -; CDR3: CASSFDLAKNIQYF; DNA: TGTGCCAGCAGCTTCGACTTAGCCAAAAACATTCAGTACTTC
D: TRBD1; V: TRBV7-2; J: TRBJ1-5; size: -; CDR3: CASSLGQGALRPQHF; DNA: TGTGCCAGCAGCTTAGGTCAGGGGGCCCTCAGGCCCCAGCATTTT
D: TRBD1; V: TRBV28; J: TRBJ2-7; size: -; CDR3: CASRIGTGGHEQYF; DNA: TGTGCCAGCAGAATCGGGACAGGGGGCCACGAGCAGTACTTC
D: -; V: TRBV29-1; J: TRBJ2-7; size: few; CDR3: CSVADSPVQYF; DNA: TGCAGCGTTGCTGACAGCCCGGTTCAGTACTTC
D: -; V: TRBV21-1; J: TRBJ2-7; size: -; CDR3: CASSKSPSYEQYF; DNA: TGTGCCAGCAGCAAATCGCCTTCCTACGAGCAGTACTTC
D: -; V: TRBV27; J: TRBJ2-7; size: -; CDR3: CASSLSSQAGWPYEQYF; DNA: TGTGCCAGCAGTTTATCGAGCCAGGCAGGGTGGCCCTACGAGCAGTACTTC
D: TRBD2; V: TRBV7-3; J: TRBJ2-3; size: few; CDR3: CASSSLAGESTDTQYF; DNA: TGTGCCAGCAGCTCCCTAGCGGGAGAGAGCACAGATACGCAGTATTTT
D: TRBD2; V: TRBV7-2; J: TRBJ2-3; size: few; CDR3: CASSATSGSADTQYF; DNA: TGTGCCAGCAGCGCGACTAGCGGGAGTGCAGATACGCAGTATTTT
D: -; V: TRBV7-9; J: TRBJ2-7; size: -; CDR3: CASSAPGTESYEQYF; DNA: TGTGCCAGCAGCGCGCCCGGGACGGAGAGCTACGAGCAGTACTTC
D: -; V: TRBV12-5; J: TRBJ2-1; size: -; CDR3: CASATFGKSYNEQFF; DNA: TGTGCTAGTGCCACTTTTGGTAAGTCCTACAATGAGCAGTTCTTC
D: -; V: TRBV9; J: TRBJ2-5; size: -; CDR3: CASTRSGNHLETQYF; DNA: TGTGCCAGCACTCGTAGCGGCAACCATTTGGAGACCCAGTACTTC
D: TRBD1; V: TRBV20-1; J: TRBJ2-1; size: -; CDR3: CSVPIQGAYNEQFF; DNA: TGCAGTGTCCCCATCCAGGGGGCCTACAATGAGCAGTTCTTC
D: TRBD1; V: TRBV28; J: TRBJ2-5; size: -; CDR3: CAIGQGTETQYF; DNA: TGTGCCATAGGACAGGGTACCGAGACCCAGTACTTC
D: -; V: TRBV5-1; J: TRBJ2-7; size: -; CDR3: CASSCAGSWAYEQYF; DNA: TGCGCCAGCAGCTGTGCAGGGTCGTGGGCCTACGAGCAGTACTTC
D: TRBD2; V: TRBV5-6; J: TRBJ2-1; size: -; CDR3: CASSRGTNPYNEQFF; DNA: TGTGCCAGCAGCCGAGGGACTAATCCCTACAATGAGCAGTTCTTC
D: TRBD2; V: TRBV15; J: TRBJ2-1; size: -; CDR3: CATGLAGNNEQFF; DNA: TGTGCCACCGGACTAGCGGGGAACAATGAGCAGTTCTTC
D: -; V: TRBV12-3/TRBV12-4; J: TRBJ1-3; size: -; CDR3: CASTPRAATTIYF; DNA: TGTGCCAGCACCCCCAGGGCAGCCACCACCATATATTTT
D: TRBD2; V: TRBV12-3/TRBV12-4; J: TRBJ2-2; size: -; CDR3: CASTTSGVNTGELFF; DNA: TGTGCCAGCACCACTAGCGGGGTTAACACCGGGGAGCTGTTTTTT
D: -; V: TRBV2; J: TRBJ1-2; size: few; CDR3: CASSAAWGGGYTF; DNA: TGTGCCAGCAGCGCCGCGTGGGGGGGTGGCTACACCTTC
D: -; V: TRBV5-1; J: TRBJ2-1; size: few; CDR3: CASSLTRPGRSYNEQFF; DNA: TGCGCCAGCAGCTTGACCCGTCCGGGCCGCTCCTACAATGAGCAGTTCTTC
D: -; V: TRBV5-1; J: TRBJ1-2; size: few; CDR3: CASSFQGPNYGYTF; DNA: TGCGCCAGCAGCTTCCAGGGACCCAACTATGGCTACACCTTC